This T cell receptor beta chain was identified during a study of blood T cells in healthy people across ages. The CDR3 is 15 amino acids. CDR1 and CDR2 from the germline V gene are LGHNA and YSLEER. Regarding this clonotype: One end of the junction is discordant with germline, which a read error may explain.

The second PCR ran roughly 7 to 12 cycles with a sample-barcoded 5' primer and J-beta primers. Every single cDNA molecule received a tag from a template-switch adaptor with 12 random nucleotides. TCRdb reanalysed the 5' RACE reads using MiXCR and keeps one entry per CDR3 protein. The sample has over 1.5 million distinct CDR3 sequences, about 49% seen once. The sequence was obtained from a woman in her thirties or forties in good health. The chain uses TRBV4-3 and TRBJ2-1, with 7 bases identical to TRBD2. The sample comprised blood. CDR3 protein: CASSQESGANNEQFF. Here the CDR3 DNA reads TGCGCCAGCAGTCAAGAGAGCGGGGCCAACAATGAGCAGTTCTTC.